The present T cell receptor (beta chain) was sequenced within a study of T cell changes during pregnancy in multiple sclerosis. The data were produced by immunoSEQ multiplex PCR, yet TCRdb's version contains in-frame clones alone and is incomplete. This sample has about 110,000 clones, with roughly 92% found just once. The CDR3 is 15 residues long. Trimming pared 3 bases from V and 7 bases from J, leaving 16 bases between. Germline assignment: CDR1 SGHKS and CDR2 YYEKEE (reference sequence). The TCR sequence derives from a female donor with multiple sclerosis, enrolled in a pregnancy study. The sample was peripheral blood, taken in the third trimester of pregnancy. The chain recombines TRBV5-5 with TRBJ2-2; D is possibly TRBD1 (6 bases). CDR3 protein: CASSSQGLRIGELFF. In nucleotides, the CDR3 is TGTGCCAGCAGCTCACAGGGTTTACGCATCGGGGAGCTGTTTTTT.